The 8 T cell receptor beta chains in this list originate from one sample, sequenced in a study of cytomegalovirus exposure and HLA in healthy donors. It was with 60 Vbeta and 13 Jbeta primers that the PCR ran. TCRdb's table, derived via immunoSEQ multiplex PCR, lists solely in-frame clones and lacks some. The table lists some 130,000 clones, more than 60% of them singletons. Specimen: PBMCs. The receptor source for this set is a woman under 30 in good health and CMV-seronegative.

The chain recombines TRBV30 with TRBJ1-2; 7 positions match TRBD1. The V gene end was trimmed by 0 bases and the J gene end by 7 bases; junction bases not matched to a gene: 8. CDR1 is GTSNPN and CDR2 is SVGIG in the germline V gene (reference sequence). The CDR3 sequence is 14 residues long. Here the CDR3 reads CAWSVNRGGSGYTF. The CDR3 region has the DNA TGTGCCTGGAGTGTAAACAGGGGTGGTTCTGGCTACACCTTC.

This clone was observed a few times. The gene calls are TRBV5-8 and TRBJ2-7, with D perhaps matching TRBD1 (5 bases). Germline CDR1 reads SGHTS; CDR2 reads YDEGEE. The CDR3 is 16 amino acids. Trimming shortened V by 4 bases and J by 1 base, and 18 bases separated the two germline ends. This CDR3 is CASSGMWGLTSYEQYF. The CDR3, as DNA: TGTGCCAGCAGCGGGATGTGGGGCCTTACTTCCTACGAGCAGTACTTC.

The V call is TRBV12-5, the J call TRBJ2-7; tentative D call: TRBD1 (6 bases). The V end lost 8 bases, the J end lost 0 bases, and 11 bases lay between the germline ends. There are 13 residues in the CDR3. The germline V gene has CDR1 LGHNT and CDR2 FRNRAP. CDR3 amino acids: CASTDRSSYEQYF. CDR3 sequence (DNA): TGTGCTAGTACGGACAGAAGCTCCTACGAGCAGTACTTC.

In its sample, this clone was seen once. The chain uses TRBV30 and TRBJ1-4, with a weak D call TRBD1 (5 bases). CDR1 and CDR2 (germline): GTSNPN, SVGIG (reference sequence). Trimming took 1 base from V and 4 from J, leaving 10 bases between them. CDR3 length equals 14 residues. The CDR3 region is CAWSAGLFNEKLFF. The CDR3 bases are TGTGCCTGGAGTGCGGGACTGTTTAATGAAAAACTGTTTTTT.

This chain links TRBV11-2 with TRBJ2-7; tentative D call: TRBD2 (6 bases). This CDR3 region has 15 residues. With 1 base removed from V and 0 bases from J, the gap between germline ends came to 10 bases. Per germline, CDR1 SGHAT and CDR2 FQNNGV. The CDR3 loop is CASSLGGGSSYEQYF. The CDR3 DNA follows: TGTGCCAGCAGCTTAGGTGGGGGGAGCTCCTACGAGCAGTACTTC. Full variable domain (rest looked up from reference TRBV11-2 and TRBJ2-7): EAGVAQSPRYKIIEKRQSVAFWCNPISGHATLYWYQQILGQGPKLLIQFQNNGVVDDSQLPKDRFSAERLKGVDSTLKIQPAKLEDSAVYLCASSLGGGSSYEQYFGPGTRLTVT.

As DNA, the CDR3 is TGTGCCATCAGTGAGTCGGATCTGGTAACTAGTTGGCTCTACGAGCAGTACTTC. Amino acids: CAISESDLVTSWLYEQYF. The V call is TRBV10-3, the J call TRBJ2-7; TRBD2 is a possible D gene (5 bases). The germline V and J ends were trimmed by 0 bases and 3 bases, with 21 bases remaining between them. This CDR3 spans 18 amino acids. Germline V gene lookup returns CDR1 ENHRY and CDR2 SYGVKD.

V is TRBV7-9 and J is TRBJ1-1; TRBD1 matches 10 bases. Germline CDR1 and CDR2: SEHNR and FQNEAQ (reference sequence). With 2 bases clipped from V and 4 bases from J, the junction kept 7 bases outside the gene matches. The CDR3 sequence is 16 residues long. The CDR3 protein is CASSLSGGQGGTEAFF. The CDR3 DNA follows: TGTGCCAGCAGCTTATCAGGTGGACAGGGGGGCACTGAAGCTTTCTTT.

V and J are TRBV5-1 and TRBJ2-2; D remains ambiguous. From germline, CDR1 is SGHRS and CDR2 YFSETQ. This CDR3 is built from 16 residues. Trimming stripped 3 bases from V and 4 bases from J, with 16 bases between. CDR3 nucleotide sequence: TGCGCCAGCAGCTCCCTCGAAGTGGCCAGCACCGGGGAGCTGTTTTTT. This codes for CASSSLEVASTGELFF.